These T cell receptor beta chains were read from a single sample in a study of T cell repertoires in cytomegalovirus infection. TCRdb fed the reads into MiXCR, producing one record per CDR3 protein. Of about 770,000 distinct CDR3 sequences listed, roughly 28% are singletons. These receptors' antigens are unknown. Source: cultured CD8+ T cells from PBMCs, taken from culture after CMV antigen stimulation. These TCRs come from a human donor in good health (CMV status not recorded). Some clones in this sample may be carry-over from other donors' samples. CDR3s include the opening cysteine and the closing phenylalanine or tryptophan. A D gene is named only where the DNA matches it firmly. Only part of the rows carry a size: once, few, many, or a class if the clone is expanded.

size | J | V | D | CDR3 | DNA
- | TRBJ2-3 | TRBV6-5 | TRBD2 | CASSYPSAGGQGDTQYF | TGTGCCAGCAGTTACCCCTCGGCGGGGGGGCAGGGAGATACGCAGTATTTT
- | TRBJ1-2 | TRBV29-1 | - | CSVLSGTNYGYTF | TGCAGCGTACTCTCCGGAACTAACTATGGCTACACCTTC
- | TRBJ1-2 | TRBV27 | - | CASSLAEEGSHYGYTF | TGTGCCAGCAGTTTAGCCGAGGAAGGGAGCCACTATGGCTACACCTTC
many | TRBJ2-1 | TRBV2 | TRBD2 | CASSGGYNEQFF | TGTGCCAGTAGCGGGGGTTACAATGAGCAGTTCTTC
- | TRBJ1-6 | TRBV13 | TRBD1 | CASSPGTGGYNSPLHF | TGTGCCAGCAGCCCTGGGACAGGAGGCTATAATTCACCCCTCCACTTT
few | TRBJ2-1 | TRBV19 | - | CASSMGSSNEQFF | TGTGCCAGTAGTATGGGGTCCAGCAATGAGCAGTTCTTC
- | TRBJ1-1 | TRBV19 | - | CASKFGSDNTEAFF | TGTGCCAGTAAGTTCGGTAGTGACAACACTGAAGCTTTCTTT
many | TRBJ1-5 | TRBV10-3 | - | CAISDSGGVTQPQHF | TGTGCCATCAGTGACTCCGGAGGCGTTACTCAGCCCCAGCATTTT
- | TRBJ2-7 | TRBV29-1 | - | CSVFRLNSYEQYF | TGCAGCGTTTTCAGGCTTAACTCCTACGAGCAGTACTTC
few | TRBJ2-5 | TRBV20-1 | TRBD2 | CIPTSVETQYF | TGCATCCCGACTAGCGTAGAGACCCAGTACTTC
- | TRBJ1-2 | TRBV10-3 | - | CAISETRRGYTF | TGTGCCATCAGTGAGACCCGGAGAGGCTACACCTTC
- | TRBJ2-1 | TRBV27 | - | CASSFGDKQFF | TGTGCCAGCAGTTTTGGGGACAAGCAGTTCTTC
few | TRBJ2-1 | TRBV7-8 | - | CASSTFVTGSDEQFF | TGTGCCAGCAGCACCTTTGTAACAGGATCCGATGAGCAGTTCTTC
many | TRBJ2-1 | TRBV7-6 | TRBD2 | CASSSKATPGGEQFF | TGTGCCAGCAGTTCCAAGGCCACCCCGGGGGGTGAGCAGTTCTTC
once | TRBJ2-1 | TRBV9 | TRBD2 | CASSVARIAGDAYNEQFF | TGTGCCAGCAGCGTAGCTCGGATAGCGGGGGACGCCTACAATGAGCAGTTCTTC
- | TRBJ2-3 | TRBV6-6 | - | CASSPLMGPDDTQYF | TGTGCCAGCAGCCCCCTAATGGGGCCCGACGATACGCAGTATTTT
- | TRBJ1-4 | TRBV27 | - | CASRRTGTGGEKLFF | TGTGCCAGCAGGAGGACCGGGACTGGGGGTGAAAAACTGTTTTTT
few | TRBJ2-3 | TRBV2 | TRBD2 | CASSEVGGLVTDTQYF | TGTGCCAGCAGTGAAGTAGGGGGACTAGTTACAGATACGCAGTATTTT
- | TRBJ1-2 | TRBV24-1 | TRBD1 | CATRDRADGYTF | TGTGCCACTCGGGACAGGGCGGATGGCTACACCTTC
- | TRBJ2-2 | TRBV24-1 | - | CATRDRYTGELFF | TGTGCCACCAGGGATCGATACACCGGGGAGCTGTTTTTT
- | TRBJ2-1 | TRBV4-2 | - | CASSPKVAAEQFF | TGTGCCAGCAGCCCCAAGGTAGCGGCTGAGCAGTTCTTC
many | TRBJ2-5 | TRBV6-1 | - | CASSPSVGSVSKDQETQYF | TGTGCCAGCAGTCCCTCCGTGGGGTCAGTCAGTAAGGACCAAGAGACCCAGTACTTC
many | TRBJ1-1 | TRBV7-2 | TRBD1 | CASSFPDRGGTLEAFF | TGTGCCAGCAGCTTTCCGGACAGGGGGGGAACCCTCGAAGCTTTCTTT
many | TRBJ2-3 | TRBV7-8 | - | CASSLKTPVTDTQYF | TGTGCCAGCAGCTTAAAAACTCCAGTCACAGATACGCAGTATTTT
- | TRBJ2-2 | TRBV7-9 | - | CVSRPETGELFF | TGTGTCAGCAGGCCAGAGACCGGGGAGCTGTTTTTT
- | TRBJ2-1 | TRBV6-2/TRBV6-3 | TRBD2 | CASSPGGFSYNEQFF | TGTGCCAGCAGTCCCGGGGGGTTCTCCTACAATGAGCAGTTCTTC
- | TRBJ1-3 | TRBV29-1 | - | CSVEDGSYSGNTIYF | TGCAGCGTTGAAGACGGATCATACTCTGGAAACACCATATATTTT
- | TRBJ1-5 | TRBV7-9 | - | CASSFSGRSNQPQHF | TGTGCCAGCAGCTTCTCAGGGCGTAGCAATCAGCCCCAGCATTTT
- | TRBJ2-1 | TRBV24-1 | TRBD1 | CATSSQTGEFF | TGTGCCACCAGTTCCCAGACAGGGGAGTTCTTC
many | TRBJ1-2 | TRBV7-6 | TRBD1 | CASSDPGQGPYGYTF | TGTGCCAGCAGCGATCCGGGACAGGGACCCTATGGCTACACCTTC
- | TRBJ1-1 | TRBV6-1 | - | CASRPLSGTVEAFF | TGTGCCAGCAGGCCCCTCAGCGGAACGGTTGAAGCTTTCTTT
many | TRBJ2-3 | TRBV7-3 | TRBD2 | CASSWGGTRGTDTQYF | TGTGCCAGCAGCTGGGGGGGGACTAGGGGCACAGATACGCAGTATTTT
- | TRBJ1-2 | TRBV9 | TRBD1 | CASSADDRASGYTF | TGTGCCAGCAGCGCCGATGACAGGGCAAGTGGCTACACCTTC
- | TRBJ2-5 | TRBV27 | TRBD2 | CASSSRRLAGQETQYF | TGTGCCAGCAGCTCCCGAAGACTAGCGGGGCAAGAGACCCAGTACTTC
- | TRBJ1-6 | TRBV28 | - | CASSLTGNGSPLHF | TGTGCCAGCAGCCTTACAGGGAATGGGTCACCCCTCCACTTT
- | TRBJ1-1 | TRBV25-1 | TRBD1 | CASSEYFTGVNTEAFF | TGTGCCAGCAGTGAATATTTCACAGGGGTGAACACTGAAGCTTTCTTT
- | TRBJ1-5 | TRBV27 | - | CASSLGGAFQPQHF | TGTGCCAGCAGTTTAGGGGGGGCATTTCAGCCCCAGCATTTT